This T cell receptor beta chain was found in a study of T cells in Graves' hyperthyroidism and ophthalmopathy. Amplification targeted TCR beta CDR3 regions from RNA transcripts. HTBI primers were the set used in a first-round RT-PCR of the TCR CDR3. TCRdb re-analysed the multiplex PCR reads in MiXCR, keeping a single row per CDR3 protein. The sample shows 40,000 to 55,000 distinct CDR3 sequences, about 52% of them seen only once. V lost 11 bases and J lost 7, with 20 bases in between. Germline CDR1 reads SGHTA; CDR2 reads FQGNSA. The CDR3 sequence is 14 residues long. Study results and caveats: Model-based prediction identified ophthalmopathy a median around 6.5 months prior to its onset. Most expanded thyroid clonotypes above 0.001 recurred in blood.

About this clonotype itself: Its antigen is unknown.

When ophthalmopathy did not progress within 18 months, Graves' hyperthyroidism was considered stable. The source material was peripheral blood or thyroid tissue (not recorded which). The receptor was isolated from a woman between 45 and 60 years old with Graves' hyperthyroidism. The rearrangement links TRBV7-2 to TRBJ1-4, with D perhaps matching TRBD1 (6 bases). The CDR3 coding sequence is TGTGCCTGGAGTTGGGGGCGTTTTGGTGAAAAACTGTTTTTT. Translating it yields CAWSWGRFGEKLFF. Looking up the rest from reference TRBV7-2 and TRBJ1-4 gives the full variable domain: GAGVSQSPSNKVTEKGKDVELRCDPISGHTALYWYRQSLGQGLEFLIYFQGNSAPDKSGLPSDRFSAERTGGSVSTLTIQRTQQEDSAVYLCAWSWGRFGEKLFFGSGTQLSVL.